This T cell receptor (beta chain) stems from a study of blood T cell repertoires in COVID-19. The V segment lost 6 bases and the J segment 6 bases; nucleotides outside the gene matches: 12. Germline V CDR1 and CDR2: SGHKS, YYEKEE (reference sequence). The CDR3 sequence is 15 residues long. Some clones are missing from TCRdb's copy, which holds only in-frame ones; the method was immunoSEQ multiplex PCR. The sample consists of about 310,000 clones, 80% to 90% of them appearing once. This clonotype was obtained from a woman aged 18-29 years who had recovered from COVID-19. The specimen sequenced was PBMCs or T cells enriched from blood (not recorded which). The genes are TRBV5-5 and TRBJ2-1; 7 nucleotides line up with TRBD1. The CDR3 sequence is CASIHVRGNPNEQFF. The CDR3, as DNA: TGTGCCAGCATTCACGTCAGGGGGAATCCCAATGAGCAGTTCTTC.